This T cell receptor beta chain was documented in a study of Graves' ophthalmopathy and Graves' hyperthyroidism. RNA transcripts provided the template for amplifying TCR beta CDR3 regions. Amplification began with first-round RT-PCR using HTBI primers, then second-round multiplex PCR was performed. MiXCR was run by TCRdb on the multiplex PCR reads, yielding one entry per CDR3 protein. The sample carries 740,000 or so distinct CDR3 sequences, roughly 41% recorded once. This clonotype showed up many times. The junction departs from the called germline gene at one end, perhaps through a read error. Moderate-to-severe activity, CAS ≥3, NOSPECS ≥4 and duration under 3 months were recorded for donors with ophthalmopathy. CDR1 is SGHRS, CDR2 YFSETQ, per germline. This CDR3 has 15 amino acids.

The receptor was derived from an adult man with Graves' ophthalmopathy. Input material: peripheral blood. The rearrangement uses TRBV5-1 and TRBJ1-5; D call uncertain. The CDR3 DNA reads TGTGCCAGCAGCTTGGCAGGTGTGGGCAATCAGCCCCAGCATTTT. The encoded protein is CASSLAGVGNQPQHF.